This T cell receptor (beta chain) was identified in a study of PD-L1 blockade in urothelial cancer. TCRdb's copy holds only in-frame clones and misses some; the assay was immunoSEQ multiplex PCR. Here the sample spans about 74,000 clones, 80% to 90% being singletons. V lost 7 bases and J lost 0, with 22 bases in between. Germline assignment: CDR1 SNHLY and CDR2 FYNNEI. The CDR3 consists of 17 residues. This specimen consisted of PBMCs, obtained around atezolizumab (anti-PD-L1) treatment. The origin of this receptor is a man in his 70s with urothelial cancer. The V call is TRBV2, the J call TRBJ2-7, with a possible D match to TRBD1 (6 bases). The CDR3 nucleotides read TGTGCCAGCAAGGAGCCTACTACAGGGCTTAGCTCCTACGAGCAGTACTTC. This encodes CASKEPTTGLSSYEQYF.